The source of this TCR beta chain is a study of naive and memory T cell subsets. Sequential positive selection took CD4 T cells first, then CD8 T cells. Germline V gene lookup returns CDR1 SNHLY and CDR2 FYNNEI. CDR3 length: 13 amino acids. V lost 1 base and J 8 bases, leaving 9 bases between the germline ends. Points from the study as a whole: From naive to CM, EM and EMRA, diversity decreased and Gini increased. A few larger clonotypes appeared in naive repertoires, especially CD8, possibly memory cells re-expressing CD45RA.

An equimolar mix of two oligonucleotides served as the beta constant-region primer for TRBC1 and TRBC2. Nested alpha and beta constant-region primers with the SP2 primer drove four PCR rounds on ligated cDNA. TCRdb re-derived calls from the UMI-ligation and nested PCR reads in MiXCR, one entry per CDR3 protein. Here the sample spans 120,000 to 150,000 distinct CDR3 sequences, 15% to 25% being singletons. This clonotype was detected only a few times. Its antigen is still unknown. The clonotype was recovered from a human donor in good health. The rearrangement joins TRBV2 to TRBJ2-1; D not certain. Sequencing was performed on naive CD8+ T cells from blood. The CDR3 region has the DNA TGTGCCAGCAGTGAAGGGATGGGATATGAGCAGTTCTTC. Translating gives CASSEGMGYEQFF.